This entry features one T cell receptor beta chain sequence. Antigen unknown. The repertoire was sequenced with immunoSEQ multiplex PCR; TCRdb's copy has only in-frame clones and lacks some. The profile shows over a million clones, around 97% of them singletons. The split of CD4+ cells yielded CD45RA+ naive and CD45RA-negative memory subsets. This sample is part of a study of shared clonotypes between healthy human individuals. Overall study findings and caveats: A handful of donors had around 5.2% of their naive CD4 clonotypes in common.

The CDR3 totals 14 residues. Germline-derived CDR1 and CDR2 are MNHNS and SASEGT. The V end was cut by 4 bases, the J end by 2 bases, with 11 bases between. The sequence was collected from a man younger than 40 in good health. The sample consisted of naive CD4+ T cells sorted from blood. Subset: CD45RA+ positively selected. V gene TRBV6-1 combines with J gene TRBJ2-5; perhaps TRBD2 as D (6 bases). In nucleotides, the CDR3 is TGTGCCAGCAGTGTGGGACTGCCTCAAGAGACCCAGTACTTC. Its protein is CASSVGLPQETQYF.